The source of this TCR beta chain is a study of graft-versus-host responses after intestinal transplantation (dated by TCRdb to the early 2020s). Broadly, across the study: Recipients received multivisceral, liver-intestinal, or isolated intestinal transplants. Donor T cell macrochimerism was defined as a peak of at least 4% donor T cells among recipient peripheral blood mononuclear cells. Rather than going through the commercial service, samples from a few later patients were sequenced in-house on an Illumina MiSeq and processed with MiXCR. Alloreactive clones were identified by sequencing pre-transplant mixed lymphocyte reaction products and comparing them with unstimulated pre-transplant donor and recipient T cells. After intestinal transplantation, graft-versus-host and host-versus-graft alloreactive T cell clones in the graft, circulation and bone marrow were tracked using bulk TCR-beta CDR3 sequencing. Every recipient was given anti-thymocyte globulin induction, followed by around three years of maintenance tacrolimus and steroids. Of the 20 to 30 intestinal transplant recipients enrolled in the cohort, one of whom was a retransplant, a few patients without pretransplant specimens were excluded.

Results and caveats for the whole study, not just this receptor: The relatively low number and heterogeneity of intestinal transplant patients limited the conclusions. Peak levels of circulating GvH clones were associated with declines in HvG clones early after transplant. GvH clones turned up in recipient bone marrow, with some appearing earlier in ileal mucosa or blood, a pattern consistent with an intestinal mucosal origin. High GvH to HvG T cell clonal ratios were observed in the allografts of patients with donor T cell macrochimerism.

V trim: 5 bases; J trim: 2 bases; unmatched bases: 4. The CDR3 contains 15 residues, cysteine and phenylalanine counted. Only the CDR3 DNA stays, 45 bases, in frame from base 1. The germline V gene specifies SGHAT as CDR1 and FQNNGV as CDR2. Library prep was done by the immunoSEQ multiplex PCR assay. In most patients, genomic DNA was isolated using the Qiagen DNeasy Blood and Tissue Kit and sent frozen to Adaptive Biotechnologies for TCR sequencing. For most patients, high-throughput TCR-beta CDR3 sequencing of genomic DNA was performed by Adaptive Biotechnologies. For the original study's pipeline: Adaptive's ImmunoSEQ software supplied the TCR sequencing data for 18 patients, while MiXCR and VDJtools were used to process a few other patients. CD4 versus CD8 sorting errors were corrected by removing sequences found in both subsets at a frequency ratio below 5:1. CDR3 nucleotide sequences shared by donor and recipient were removed because the origin of these sequences could not be assigned. At least 2-fold expansion over unstimulated cells and a minimum CFSE-low frequency of 0.002% (template counts) or 0.001% (read counts) were required for clones to be classified as alloreactive. A clone was considered mappable if detected in the sequenced pre-transplant spleen, lymph node, or MLR CFSE-low populations of the donor or recipient. Cumulative frequency of alloreactive clones was calculated as a percentage of all sequences weighted by copy number. TCRdb took over this immuneACCESS table, retaining in-frame rearrangements with V and J assigned. Such tables are incomplete; in checked studies, under half of the missing clones stem from an unresolved V gene, and the remainder is unexplained. V, J and clone size reflect that table, while D and trimming were determined from the DNA. The sample table contains around 76,000 clones; only one count was recorded for over 85% of them. Around 0.51% of the sample is in the top ten clones.

Points on this clone: Its antigen remains unidentified. No much larger clone is present one base from it, and per-base qualities are unavailable.

According to the study, the label for this sample's time point signals: cells obtained before transplantation from donor or recipient. CD3+CD4+ and CD3+CD8+ populations were FACS-sorted from unstimulated pre-transplant donor and recipient cells taken from spleen or lymph nodes. This receptor was taken from a human donor who received an intestinal transplant. The chain couples TRBV11-2 to TRBJ2-7, and 12 junctional nucleotides match TRBD2. Sequenced here: unstimulated CD8+ T cells sorted from spleen or lymph node cells, sampled before intestinal transplant. This receptor has the CDR3 CASSTRTSGTYEQYF. Here is the DNA: TGTGCCAGCAGCACCCGGACTAGCGGGACCTACGAGCAGTACTTC.